The source of this TCR beta chain is a study of post-analysis software for immune sequencing data. Researchers reported that TCR beta cDNA libraries carried unique molecular identifiers. TCRdb processed the PCR reads anew with MiXCR; each CDR3 protein has one entry. The table records more than 350,000 distinct CDR3 sequences, approximately 38% of them present only once. This TCR was recovered from a girl aged 2-9 years with multiple sclerosis. Sequenced sample: blood.

The CDR3 nucleotides are TGTGCCAGCAGCTTAGTAAAGACTCAAAGCAAGCAGTACTTC. Translated: CASSLVKTQSKQYF. The V and J genes are TRBV7-2 and TRBJ2-7, with D hard to call. This CDR3 spans 14 amino acids. The V gene lost 1 base and the J gene lost 8 bases, with 15 bases spanning the gap. Germline loops: CDR1 SGHTA, CDR2 FQGNSA.